A single sample is the source of the 14 T cell receptor beta chains below, sequenced in a study of OX40 agonist ivuxolimab in advanced cancers. Here immunoSEQ multiplex PCR was the method, and the copy in TCRdb shows in-frame clones only, minus some. The sample consists of 71,000 or so clones, 91% of them appearing once. The sequencing here drew on CD4+ or CD8+ T cells sorted from blood, taken in a trial of the OX40 agonist ivuxolimab. The receptors come from an adult with an advanced solid tumor such as melanoma, head and neck, liver or kidney cancer.

The chain uses TRBV7-8 and TRBJ2-2; D unclear. Germline V lookup: CDR1 SGHVS, CDR2 FQNEAQ. With 4 bases removed from V and 6 bases from J, the gap between germline ends came to 6 bases. The CDR3 contains 12 residues. As DNA, the CDR3 is TGTGCCAGCAGCTCTCCCGCCGGGGAGCTGTTTTTT. This translates into CASSSPAGELFF.

This clone was recorded once. The chain recombines TRBV28 with TRBJ2-7; D remains ambiguous. The CDR3 spans 12 residues. Germline V gene sequence: CDR1 MDHEN, CDR2 SYDVKM. Trimming cost V 6 bases and J 5 bases, with 11 bases left between them. CDR3 bases: TGTGCCAGCAGAATCGTAGATCACGAGCAGTACTTC. Amino acids: CASRIVDHEQYF.

CDR3 nucleotides: TGTGCCAGCAGTTTGTACAGGTTAACTTCACCCCTCCACTTT. Translation gives CASSLYRLTSPLHF. The chain employs TRBV28 and TRBJ1-6; tentatively, D is TRBD1 (5 bases). CDR1 is MDHEN, CDR2 SYDVKM, per germline. The V gene lost 3 bases and the J gene lost 9 bases, with 12 bases spanning the gap. CDR3 size: 14 residues.

The chain couples TRBV25-1 to TRBJ2-6, with 8 positions matching TRBD2. J lost 2 bases, V lost 0 bases, and 0 bases had no gene match. Germline CDR1 and CDR2: MGHDK and SYGVNS. There are 16 residues in the CDR3. CDR3 loop: CASSEYGGAGANVLTF. CDR3 coding DNA: TGTGCCAGCAGTGAATACGGGGGGGCTGGGGCCAACGTCCTGACTTTC.

The chain links TRBV29-1 to TRBJ1-1, with 10 bases aligning to TRBD1. With 7 bases clipped from V and 3 bases from J, the junction kept 2 bases outside the gene matches. Germline V lookup: CDR1 SQVTM, CDR2 ANQGSEA. This CDR3 comprises 12 residues. The CDR3 DNA follows: TGCAGCGGGGGACAGGGGCACACTGAAGCTTTCTTT. This gives the protein CSGGQGHTEAFF. Filled out from reference TRBV29-1 and TRBJ1-1, the complete variable domain reads SAVISQKPSRDICQRGTSLTIQCQVDSQVTMMFWYRQQPGQSLTLIATANQGSEATYESGFVIDKFPISRPNLTFSTLTVSNMSPEDSSIYLCSGGQGHTEAFFGQGTRLTVV.

The chain is built from TRBV11-2 and TRBJ1-1, with D hard to call. With 2 bases removed from V and 3 bases from J, the gap between germline ends came to 7 bases. There are 13 residues in the CDR3. CDR1 is SGHAT and CDR2 is FQNNGV in the germline V gene. This chain's CDR3 is CASSLNAYTEAFF. For the CDR3, the DNA is TGTGCCAGCAGCTTAAATGCGTACACTGAAGCTTTCTTT.

The CDR3 coding sequence is TGTGCCACCGAGAGGGGGGCCTACAATGAGCAGTTCTTC. Its translation is CATERGAYNEQFF. V is TRBV10-3 and J is TRBJ2-1, with D perhaps assigned TRBD1 or TRBD2 (6 bases each). This CDR3 is 13 amino acids long. Germline V gene data show CDR1 as ENHRY and CDR2 as SYGVKD. Trimming took 10 bases from V and 2 from J, leaving 12 bases between them.

This rearrangement joins TRBV11-3 to TRBJ2-1, with TRBD2 matching over 8 bases. CDR1 SGHNT and CDR2 YENEEA come from the germline V gene. This CDR3 region has 17 residues. V shed 0 bases and J 6 bases; nucleotides not matched to a gene: 10. In DNA, the CDR3 is TGTGCCAGCAGCTTAGATCTAACTAGCGGAGACCCCAATGAGCAGTTCTTC. This sequence encodes CASSLDLTSGDPNEQFF.

This chain connects TRBV7-9 to TRBJ1-1; D gene unclear. The CDR3 covers 19 residues. Germline loops: CDR1 SEHNR, CDR2 FQNEAQ (reference sequence). V was shortened by 0 bases and J by 0 bases, with 20 bases between the two germline ends. In DNA form, the CDR3 reads TGTGCCAGCAGCTTAGCGCGGGGATACTGGGAACCCCTGAACACTGAAGCTTTCTTT. The encoded protein is CASSLARGYWEPLNTEAFF.

The rearrangement links TRBV6-5 to TRBJ1-4; D is unclear. Trimming removed 4 bases at V and 1 base at J, with 4 bases between. Germline lookup yields CDR1 MNHEY and CDR2 SVGAGI. There are 13 residues in the CDR3. The CDR3 loop reads CASSSGTNEKLFF. CDR3 nucleotide sequence: TGTGCCAGCAGTTCGGGAACTAATGAAAAACTGTTTTTT.

The genes are TRBV7-2 and TRBJ1-1; no reliable D call. CDR3 length: 13 amino acids. The V and J ends lost 1 base and 4 bases respectively, with 7 bases between them. Germline V gives CDR1 SGHTA, CDR2 FQGNSA. The CDR3 is CASSLGMGTEAFF. Written as DNA, the CDR3 is TGTGCCAGCAGCTTAGGAATGGGCACTGAAGCTTTCTTT.

CDR3 sequence (DNA): TGTGCCAGCAGCTTACGAGTGGGGTCGACGCGAAATGAGCAGTTCTTC. This translates into CASSLRVGSTRNEQFF. This chain joins TRBV7-3 and TRBJ2-1; D is unresolved. CDR1 and CDR2 from the germline V gene are SGHTA and FQGTGA. V lost 2 bases, J lost 7 bases, and 18 bases lay in between. The CDR3 contains 16 residues.

This chain joins TRBV5-1 and TRBJ2-2, with 11 bases that match TRBD2. The CDR3 runs 20 residues. The junction had 18 bases not matched to a gene; V was cut back by 4 bases and J by 4 bases. Germline values: CDR1 SGHRS, CDR2 YFSETQ. The CDR3 spells CASSTGLAGLPQTITGELFF. The CDR3 bases are TGCGCCAGCAGCACCGGACTAGCGGGTCTACCTCAAACCATCACCGGGGAGCTGTTTTTT.

The chain is built from TRBV19 and TRBJ2-1; D gene ambiguous. This CDR3 is built from 13 residues. Trimming left V 10 bases short and J 0 bases short, with 10 bases between. Germline loops: CDR1 LNHDA, CDR2 SQIVND (reference sequence). In DNA, the CDR3 is TGTGCCACCCAGGCTGGCTCCTACAATGAGCAGTTCTTC. Protein sequence: CATQAGSYNEQFF.